Listed below are T cell receptor beta chains from one sample, sequenced in a study of T cell responses to AZD1222 COVID-19 vaccine. Profiling relied on immunoSEQ multiplex PCR, and the TCRdb table lists in-frame clones only, not all of them. The table includes roughly 100,000 clones, 90% detected once. Sequencing used peripheral blood, obtained on day 0 of AZD1222 vaccination. The receptors derive from an adult in good health. Each CDR3 is given with its conserved first and last residue. Each record gives: J gene, V gene, D gene, clone size, CDR3 DNA, CDR3 protein. The D gene is left open where the match is weak. Size tells how often a clone was seen (once, few, many) or the class of an expanded clone, and some rows leave it out.

TRBJ1-2	TRBV18	.	.	TGTGCCAGCTCACCTTTTTGGGCAGGGAGGGACAACTATGGCTACACCTTC	CASSPFWAGRDNYGYTF
TRBJ2-7	TRBV11-2	.	.	TGTGCCAGCAGCTTAGATCGGTACGAGCAGTACTTC	CASSLDRYEQYF
TRBJ2-3	TRBV5-8	.	.	TGTGCCAGCAGCTTAGGGAATACGCAGTATTTT	CASSLGNTQYF
TRBJ2-4	TRBV6-5	.	.	TGTGCCAGCACCAGGGGTAACATTCAGTACTTC	CASTRGNIQYF
TRBJ1-5	TRBV4-1	.	once	TGCGCCAGCAGCCACCCCAGGCTGATTAGCAATCAGCCCCAGCATTTT	CASSHPRLISNQPQHF
TRBJ2-5	TRBV7-9	TRBD1	once	TGTGCCAGCAGACAAGGACAGGGGCAAGAGACCCAGTACTTC	CASRQGQGQETQYF
TRBJ1-1	TRBV7-2	.	.	TGTGCCAGCAGCCCGAGCCCCACTGAAGCTTTCTTT	CASSPSPTEAFF
TRBJ2-1	TRBV19	.	once	TGTGCCAGTAGTGACTACAGGGAGGGCGGCTACAATGAGCAGTTCTTC	CASSDYREGGYNEQFF
TRBJ2-3	TRBV7-2	.	.	TGTGCCAGCAGCCATCCCAACCGGGGGGCCTACACAGATACGCAGTATTTT	CASSHPNRGAYTDTQYF
TRBJ2-7	TRBV27	TRBD1	.	TGTGCCAGCAGTTTGAGGAGCCAGGGGGCGGCCTACGAGCAGTACTTC	CASSLRSQGAAYEQYF
TRBJ1-2	TRBV19	.	.	TGTGCCAGTACAGGACACGGAGTTTACACCTTC	CASTGHGVYTF
TRBJ1-4	TRBV2	.	.	TGTGCCAGCAGTGAGCAGGGGAATGAAAAACTGTTTTTT	CASSEQGNEKLFF
TRBJ2-5	TRBV7-7	TRBD2	once	TGTGCCAGCAGCACGGGACTAGCGGGGACCGCGACCCAGTACTTC	CASSTGLAGTATQYF
TRBJ2-1	TRBV4-1	TRBD1	.	TGCGCCAGCAGCCAAGTGCAGGGGGCCAATGAGCAGTTCTTC	CASSQVQGANEQFF
TRBJ1-2	TRBV10-3	.	.	TGTGCCATCAGTGAGTCAGGGCCGAACTATGGCTACACCTTC	CAISESGPNYGYTF
TRBJ2-3	TRBV5-6	TRBD2	.	TGTGCCAGCAGCCCGATAGCGGGGGCCCAAGATACGCAGTATTTT	CASSPIAGAQDTQYF
TRBJ1-4	TRBV5-1	TRBD1	.	TGCGCCAGCAGCTTGGACAGGGGGCTTGGTGAAAAACTGTTTTTT	CASSLDRGLGEKLFF
TRBJ1-5	TRBV3-1/TRBV3-2	TRBD1	.	TGTGCCAGCAGCAGGACAGGGGGGGGTCAGCCCCAGCATTTT	CASSRTGGGQPQHF
TRBJ2-5	TRBV19	TRBD2	.	TGTGCCAGTAGTAAACTAGCGGGGCAAGAGACCCAGTACTTC	CASSKLAGQETQYF
TRBJ1-4	TRBV7-9	TRBD1	.	TGTGCCAGCAGCTACCAGGGGGCAACTAATGAAAAACTGTTTTTT	CASSYQGATNEKLFF
TRBJ2-3	TRBV10-3	.	.	TGTGCCATCAGGGCGGGGACCTTCACAGATACGCAGTATTTT	CAIRAGTFTDTQYF
TRBJ1-2	TRBV5-3	TRBD1	.	TGTGCCAGAAGCGGGACCGGGACAGGGGGCTCTGGCTACACCTTC	CARSGTGTGGSGYTF
TRBJ2-2	TRBV7-9	.	.	TGTGCCAGCAGCTCCCCAACGTACACCGGGGAGCTGTTTTTT	CASSSPTYTGELFF
TRBJ1-4	TRBV5-6	.	.	TGTGCCAGCAGCTTGGCATTAGGGGAAGGCGGTGAAAAACTGTTTTTT	CASSLALGEGGEKLFF
TRBJ2-4	TRBV4-1	TRBD2	.	TGCGCCAGCAGCCAAAGCGGGGGGTGGGGAAACATTCAGTACTTC	CASSQSGGWGNIQYF
TRBJ1-1	TRBV5-1	TRBD1	once	TGCGCCAGCAGCTTCGACAGGGCTACGGCTTTCTTT	CASSFDRATAFF
TRBJ2-5	TRBV18	.	.	TGTGCCAGCTCACACGGCCAAGAGACCCAGTACTTC	CASSHGQETQYF
TRBJ1-1	TRBV6-5	.	.	TGTGCCAGCAGTTCCTTGTCCCGAGACACTGAAGCTTTCTTT	CASSSLSRDTEAFF
TRBJ1-3	TRBV12-3/TRBV12-4	.	.	TGTGCCAGCAGCCCGGGGGTTGGAAACACCATATATTTT	CASSPGVGNTIYF
TRBJ2-3	TRBV6-5	TRBD1	.	TGTGCCAGCAGTTACTCGAAGGGGGCCCGGGATACGCAGTATTTT	CASSYSKGARDTQYF
TRBJ1-6	TRBV11-3	.	few	TGTGCCAGCAGCTTAACCTTAAATTCACCCCTCCACTTT	CASSLTLNSPLHF
TRBJ2-3	TRBV29-1	TRBD1	.	TGCAGCGCAACTGGGACAGGGGGAATGAAAGGCACAGATACGCAGTATTTT	CSATGTGGMKGTDTQYF
TRBJ2-1	TRBV7-9	.	.	TGTGCCAGCAGCTCCGAGGCGGGCTACAATGAGCAGTTCTTC	CASSSEAGYNEQFF
TRBJ1-2	TRBV14	.	.	TGTGCCAGCAGCGACAGCTATGGCTACACCTTC	CASSDSYGYTF
TRBJ2-5	TRBV7-2	TRBD1	once	TGTGCCAGCAGCGCAAACAGGGGGAAGGAGACCCAGTACTTC	CASSANRGKETQYF
TRBJ2-5	TRBV27	TRBD1	.	TGTGCCAGCAGTACAACACAGGGGGCGACCCAGTACTTC	CASSTTQGATQYF
TRBJ2-1	TRBV5-1	TRBD2	.	TGCGCCAGCAGCGACCTCAGCGGGGGCCGTGACAATGAGCAGTTCTTC	CASSDLSGGRDNEQFF
TRBJ1-3	TRBV2	.	.	TGTGCCAGCAGTGATGGGGCTATCTCTGGAAACACCATATATTTT	CASSDGAISGNTIYF
TRBJ2-7	TRBV10-1	.	.	TGCGCCAGCAGTGGGGGCCTCGGAGGAGAGCAGTACTTC	CASSGGLGGEQYF
TRBJ2-7	TRBV4-2	TRBD2	.	TGTGCCAGCAGCCAGCAGAGCGGGACGGAGAGCTCCTACGAGCAGTACTTC	CASSQQSGTESSYEQYF
TRBJ2-7	TRBV7-2	TRBD2	.	TGTGCCAGCAGCCCCGGAACGGGCGGGGGCTACGAGCAGTACTTC	CASSPGTGGGYEQYF
TRBJ1-5	TRBV25-1	.	few	TGTGCCAGCAGTACGGGGTTCCTAAATCAGCCCCAGCATTTT	CASSTGFLNQPQHF
TRBJ2-1	TRBV9	TRBD2	.	TGTGCCAGCAGCGTCCCTAGCGGGGCGACCTACAATGAGCAGTTCTTC	CASSVPSGATYNEQFF
TRBJ1-2	TRBV5-1	.	.	TGCGCCAGCAGCGAGGAATTGGATGGCTACACCTTC	CASSEELDGYTF
TRBJ2-7	TRBV29-1	.	.	TGCAGCGTTGAACAGGATACCCCGAGGGCCGAGCAGTACTTC	CSVEQDTPRAEQYF
TRBJ1-2	TRBV6-4	.	.	TGTGCCAGCAGTGTTGAGCACGGCCCTAACTATGGCTACACCTTC	CASSVEHGPNYGYTF
TRBJ2-3	TRBV30	.	.	TGTGCCTGGAGTGAGTCAACCACAGATACGCAGTATTTT	CAWSESTTDTQYF
TRBJ1-6	TRBV2	.	.	TGTGCCAGCAGTGATCAAGGAGCACTAAATTCACCCCTCCACTTT	CASSDQGALNSPLHF
TRBJ1-4	TRBV18	.	.	TGTGCCAGCTCATTCCAGAGTTCTAATGAAAAACTGTTTTTT	CASSFQSSNEKLFF
TRBJ2-7	TRBV5-4	.	.	TGTGCCAGCAGCTCTAGGACTAACAGTTACGAGCAGTACTTC	CASSSRTNSYEQYF
TRBJ2-7	TRBV7-3	.	.	TGTGCCAGCAGCGCCGGACTCAACAAAACCTACGAGCAGTACTTC	CASSAGLNKTYEQYF